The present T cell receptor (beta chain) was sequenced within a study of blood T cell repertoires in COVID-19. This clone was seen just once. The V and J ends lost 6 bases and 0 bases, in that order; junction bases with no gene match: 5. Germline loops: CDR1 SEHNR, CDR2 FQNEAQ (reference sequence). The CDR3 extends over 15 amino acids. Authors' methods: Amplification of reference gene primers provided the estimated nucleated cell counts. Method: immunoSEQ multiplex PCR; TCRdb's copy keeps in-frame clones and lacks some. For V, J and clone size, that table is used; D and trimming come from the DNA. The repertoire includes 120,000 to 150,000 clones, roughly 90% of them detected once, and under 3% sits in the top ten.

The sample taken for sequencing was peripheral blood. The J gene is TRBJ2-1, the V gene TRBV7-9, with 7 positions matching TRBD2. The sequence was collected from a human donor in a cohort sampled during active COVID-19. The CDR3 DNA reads TGTGCCAGCAGTTTCGAGCGGGGCTCCTACAATGAGCAGTTCTTC. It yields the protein CASSFERGSYNEQFF.